Listed below are T cell receptor beta chains from one sample, sequenced in a study of cytomegalovirus exposure and HLA in healthy donors. Profiling relied on immunoSEQ multiplex PCR, and the TCRdb table lists in-frame clones only, not all of them. The sample consists of 250,000 to 350,000 clones, roughly 70% of them appearing once. The sequencing sample was made of PBMCs. The receptors stem from a female donor in good health and CMV-seronegative. Each CDR3 is given with its conserved first and last residue. Fields, in order: V gene, D gene, J gene, clone size, CDR3 DNA, CDR3 protein. The D gene is left open where the match is weak. Clone size appears in some rows only: once, few, many, or a class for an expanded clone.

v_call: TRBV6-6
d_call: TRBD1
j_call: TRBJ1-2
clone_size: -
cdr3_nt: TGTGCCTCGAGTCGGGACAGTCGAAGAGACTATGGCTACACCTTC
cdr3_aa: CASSRDSRRDYGYTF

v_call: TRBV4-1
d_call: -
j_call: TRBJ2-2
clone_size: -
cdr3_nt: TGCGCCAGCGAGGACGGGAGTGACGGGGAGCTGTTTTTT
cdr3_aa: CASEDGSDGELFF

v_call: TRBV2
d_call: -
j_call: TRBJ1-2
clone_size: few
cdr3_nt: TGTGCCAGCTGGCTTCAATATGGCTACACCTTC
cdr3_aa: CASWLQYGYTF

v_call: TRBV7-9
d_call: -
j_call: TRBJ2-2
clone_size: few
cdr3_nt: TGTGCCAGCAGCTTTAGACAAAACACCGGGGAGCTGTTTTTT
cdr3_aa: CASSFRQNTGELFF

v_call: TRBV18
d_call: -
j_call: TRBJ2-5
clone_size: few
cdr3_nt: TGTGCCAGCTCACCTAACAGGGTTAATCAAGAGACCCAGTACTTC
cdr3_aa: CASSPNRVNQETQYF

v_call: TRBV5-1
d_call: TRBD1
j_call: TRBJ1-2
clone_size: once
cdr3_nt: TGCGCCAGCAGCTTGGAGGCAGGGGGGAACTATGGCTACACCTTC
cdr3_aa: CASSLEAGGNYGYTF

v_call: TRBV4-2
d_call: -
j_call: TRBJ2-1
clone_size: -
cdr3_nt: TGTGCCAGCAGCCAAGATTGGCAGGGGAATGAGCAGTTCTTC
cdr3_aa: CASSQDWQGNEQFF

v_call: TRBV7-6
d_call: TRBD1
j_call: TRBJ1-2
clone_size: -
cdr3_nt: TGTGCCAGCAGCTCAAATACAGGGGCCAGCTATGGCTACACCTTC
cdr3_aa: CASSSNTGASYGYTF

v_call: TRBV7-3
d_call: TRBD1
j_call: TRBJ1-1
clone_size: -
cdr3_nt: TGTGCCAGCAGCCCTGACAGGGCCGGACAGGGTAAAGCTTTCTTT
cdr3_aa: CASSPDRAGQGKAFF

v_call: TRBV11-1
d_call: TRBD1
j_call: TRBJ1-2
clone_size: few
cdr3_nt: TGTGCCAGCAGCTCTGAATGGACAGGGATGGATGGCTACACCTTC
cdr3_aa: CASSSEWTGMDGYTF

v_call: TRBV7-6
d_call: TRBD2
j_call: TRBJ2-1
clone_size: -
cdr3_nt: TGTGCCAGCAGCACCCGGACTAGCGGGAGGGACAATGAGCAGTTCTTC
cdr3_aa: CASSTRTSGRDNEQFF

v_call: TRBV7-8
d_call: -
j_call: TRBJ2-3
clone_size: -
cdr3_nt: TGTGCCAGCAGCCCCGACTTCTCGGAGGACCATACGCAGTATTTT
cdr3_aa: CASSPDFSEDHTQYF

v_call: TRBV6-1
d_call: -
j_call: TRBJ2-1
clone_size: -
cdr3_nt: TGTGCCAGCAGTGACCGCTTACCGGGAGCCTACAATGAGCAGTTCTTC
cdr3_aa: CASSDRLPGAYNEQFF

v_call: TRBV5-4
d_call: TRBD2
j_call: TRBJ2-5
clone_size: -
cdr3_nt: TGTGCCAGCAGCTTGTACGGCGGGAGCGTTCGCCAAGAGACCCAGTACTTC
cdr3_aa: CASSLYGGSVRQETQYF

v_call: TRBV7-9
d_call: -
j_call: TRBJ2-7
clone_size: -
cdr3_nt: TGTGCCAGCAGCTTATCCACAGTTTCCTACGAGCAGTACTTC
cdr3_aa: CASSLSTVSYEQYF

v_call: TRBV7-2
d_call: -
j_call: TRBJ2-3
clone_size: -
cdr3_nt: TGTGCCAGCAGCTTGGTACTAGTCGGCACAGATACGCAGTATTTT
cdr3_aa: CASSLVLVGTDTQYF

v_call: TRBV19
d_call: -
j_call: TRBJ2-7
clone_size: -
cdr3_nt: TGTGCCAGTAGTATAGATCGGACATTCCGATACTACGAGCAGTACTTC
cdr3_aa: CASSIDRTFRYYEQYF

v_call: TRBV5-6
d_call: TRBD1
j_call: TRBJ1-5
clone_size: -
cdr3_nt: TGTGCCACCAACGCAGGGGGCGCGGGGCAGCCCCAGCATTTT
cdr3_aa: CATNAGGAGQPQHF

v_call: TRBV4-1
d_call: TRBD1
j_call: TRBJ2-7
clone_size: once
cdr3_nt: TGCGCCAGCAGCCTAGGACAGGGTAACTCCTACGAGCAGTACTTC
cdr3_aa: CASSLGQGNSYEQYF

v_call: TRBV5-1
d_call: -
j_call: TRBJ2-7
clone_size: -
cdr3_nt: TGCGCCAGCAGCTTGGGGGTAGCGGACGTCCGGAACGAGCAGTACTTC
cdr3_aa: CASSLGVADVRNEQYF

v_call: TRBV6-6
d_call: -
j_call: TRBJ2-1
clone_size: -
cdr3_nt: TGTGCCAGCAGTTACTCGGCTGAGCAGTTCTTC
cdr3_aa: CASSYSAEQFF

v_call: TRBV6-1
d_call: -
j_call: TRBJ2-1
clone_size: -
cdr3_nt: TGTGCCAGCAGTGATGGGGGCGTAGGTTACAATGAGCAGTTCTTC
cdr3_aa: CASSDGGVGYNEQFF

v_call: TRBV5-4
d_call: TRBD1
j_call: TRBJ1-5
clone_size: -
cdr3_nt: TGTGCCCGTCAGGCCGCGACAGGGGGTTTGGTAAACCAGCCCCAGCATTTT
cdr3_aa: CARQAATGGLVNQPQHF

v_call: TRBV6-1
d_call: -
j_call: TRBJ2-7
clone_size: -
cdr3_nt: TGTGCCAGCAGTGAAGAGGTTAGTTTCGACAGGTTCAGCTCCTACGAGCAGTACTTC
cdr3_aa: CASSEEVSFDRFSSYEQYF

v_call: TRBV27
d_call: TRBD1
j_call: TRBJ1-6
clone_size: -
cdr3_nt: TGTGCCAGCAGTCAAGAACAGGGGGCGAGGAATTCACCCCTCCACTTT
cdr3_aa: CASSQEQGARNSPLHF

v_call: TRBV7-9
d_call: TRBD2
j_call: TRBJ2-3
clone_size: -
cdr3_nt: TGTGCCAGCAGCTTAAAACCTATCCTAGCGGGAGCGACAGATACGCAGTATTTT
cdr3_aa: CASSLKPILAGATDTQYF

v_call: TRBV5-6
d_call: -
j_call: TRBJ1-4
clone_size: -
cdr3_nt: TGCGCCAGCAGCTCGACGTTATGGACAAGGGTGGAGGAAAAACTGTTTTTT
cdr3_aa: CASSSTLWTRVEEKLFF

v_call: TRBV2
d_call: -
j_call: TRBJ1-2
clone_size: -
cdr3_nt: TGTGCCAGCAGTCGGGACACAGGGAACTATGGCTACACCTTC
cdr3_aa: CASSRDTGNYGYTF

v_call: TRBV18
d_call: -
j_call: TRBJ1-5
clone_size: once
cdr3_nt: TGTGCCAGCTCACCCTACCTCAATCAGCCCCAGCATTTT
cdr3_aa: CASSPYLNQPQHF

v_call: TRBV27
d_call: TRBD1
j_call: TRBJ1-3
clone_size: -
cdr3_nt: TGTGCCAGCAGACCGACAGGGACCTCTGGAAACACCATATATTTT
cdr3_aa: CASRPTGTSGNTIYF

v_call: TRBV11-2
d_call: TRBD2
j_call: TRBJ2-1
clone_size: -
cdr3_nt: TGTGCCAGCAGCTTAGATCCTGGCGGGGGGAATGAGCAGTTCTTC
cdr3_aa: CASSLDPGGGNEQFF

v_call: TRBV2
d_call: -
j_call: TRBJ1-5
clone_size: -
cdr3_nt: TGTGCCAGCAATTCCCCAAATCAACTTAGCAATCAGCCCCAGCATTTT
cdr3_aa: CASNSPNQLSNQPQHF

v_call: TRBV6-6
d_call: -
j_call: TRBJ1-4
clone_size: -
cdr3_nt: TGTGCCAGCAGTTACTCCAGTGGAGGGAAACTGTTTTTT
cdr3_aa: CASSYSSGGKLFF

v_call: TRBV4-1
d_call: -
j_call: TRBJ2-7
clone_size: -
cdr3_nt: TGCGCCAGCAGCCAGGAAAGACTACTTCCTTACGAGCAGTACTTC
cdr3_aa: CASSQERLLPYEQYF

v_call: TRBV19
d_call: -
j_call: TRBJ1-2
clone_size: -
cdr3_nt: TGTGCCAGTATTGGCCAGCAGGGTTCAGGGGACTATGGCTACACCTTC
cdr3_aa: CASIGQQGSGDYGYTF

v_call: TRBV25-1
d_call: TRBD1
j_call: TRBJ2-1
clone_size: few
cdr3_nt: TGTGCCAGCAGTGGGGGACAGGGAGGGAAGAATGAGCAGTTCTTC
cdr3_aa: CASSGGQGGKNEQFF

v_call: TRBV25-1
d_call: -
j_call: TRBJ2-6
clone_size: -
cdr3_nt: TGTGCCAGCAGTGAATATTTGGCCTCTGGGGCCAACGTCCTGACTTTC
cdr3_aa: CASSEYLASGANVLTF

v_call: TRBV27
d_call: -
j_call: TRBJ2-3
clone_size: -
cdr3_nt: TGTGCCAGCAGTTTACAACGGAAAGGGGCGGATACGCAGTATTTT
cdr3_aa: CASSLQRKGADTQYF

v_call: TRBV7-8
d_call: TRBD1
j_call: TRBJ1-1
clone_size: once
cdr3_nt: TGTGCCAGCAGCTTACCGCGGGGACAGGGGAAAACTGAAGCTTTCTTT
cdr3_aa: CASSLPRGQGKTEAFF

v_call: TRBV13
d_call: TRBD1
j_call: TRBJ2-7
clone_size: -
cdr3_nt: TGTGCCAGCAAAGGTGGACAGGGAGGCTTCTACGAGCAGTACTTC
cdr3_aa: CASKGGQGGFYEQYF

v_call: TRBV4-1
d_call: -
j_call: TRBJ2-1
clone_size: -
cdr3_nt: TGCGCCAGCAGCCAAGTAGGCAGGTACCCTAACAATGAGCAGTTCTTC
cdr3_aa: CASSQVGRYPNNEQFF

v_call: TRBV18
d_call: TRBD2
j_call: TRBJ2-3
clone_size: -
cdr3_nt: TGTGCCAGCTCACCATATACTAGCGGGAGTACAGATACGCAGTATTTT
cdr3_aa: CASSPYTSGSTDTQYF

v_call: TRBV7-9
d_call: TRBD2
j_call: TRBJ2-7
clone_size: -
cdr3_nt: TGTGCCAGCAGCTTTCTAGCGGGAGGATCCTACGAGCAGTACTTC
cdr3_aa: CASSFLAGGSYEQYF

v_call: TRBV7-9
d_call: TRBD1
j_call: TRBJ2-5
clone_size: once
cdr3_nt: TGTGCCAGCAGCAGGGACAGTGGGGAGACCCAGTACTTC
cdr3_aa: CASSRDSGETQYF

v_call: TRBV2
d_call: TRBD1
j_call: TRBJ1-1
clone_size: -
cdr3_nt: TGTGCCAGCAGGAACAGGGGTAACACTGAAGCTTTCTTT
cdr3_aa: CASRNRGNTEAFF

v_call: TRBV19
d_call: TRBD2
j_call: TRBJ2-1
clone_size: -
cdr3_nt: TGTGCCAGTAGTATAGGGGCCAGCGGGAGGGCCGAGCAGTTCTTC
cdr3_aa: CASSIGASGRAEQFF